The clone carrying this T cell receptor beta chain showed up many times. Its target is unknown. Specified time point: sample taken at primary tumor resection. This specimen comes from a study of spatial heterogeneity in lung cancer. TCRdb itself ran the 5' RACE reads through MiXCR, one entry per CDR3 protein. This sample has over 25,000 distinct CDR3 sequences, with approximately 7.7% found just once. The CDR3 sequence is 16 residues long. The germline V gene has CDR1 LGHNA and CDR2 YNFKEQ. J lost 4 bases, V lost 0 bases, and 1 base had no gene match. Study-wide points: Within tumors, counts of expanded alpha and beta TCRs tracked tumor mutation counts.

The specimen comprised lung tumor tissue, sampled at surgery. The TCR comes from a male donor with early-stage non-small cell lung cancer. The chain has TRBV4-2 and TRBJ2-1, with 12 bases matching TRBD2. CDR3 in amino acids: CASSQDLAGGYNEQFF. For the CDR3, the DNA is TGTGCCAGCAGCCAAGACCTAGCGGGGGGGTACAATGAGCAGTTCTTC.